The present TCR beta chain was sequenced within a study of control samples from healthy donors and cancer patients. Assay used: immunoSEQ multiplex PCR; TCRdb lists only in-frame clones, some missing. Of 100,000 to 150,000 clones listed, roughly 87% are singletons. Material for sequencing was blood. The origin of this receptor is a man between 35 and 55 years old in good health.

CDR3 DNA sequence: TGTGCCAGCAGCTTAGATACTAGATACGAGCAGTACTTC. Protein product: CASSLDTRYEQYF. The chain is built from TRBV11-3 and TRBJ2-7; D is possibly TRBD2 (5 bases). CDR3 size: 13 residues. Germline V gene sequence: CDR1 SGHNT, CDR2 YENEEA. The ends were cut back, 0 bases at V and 4 bases at J, with 7 bases in the middle.